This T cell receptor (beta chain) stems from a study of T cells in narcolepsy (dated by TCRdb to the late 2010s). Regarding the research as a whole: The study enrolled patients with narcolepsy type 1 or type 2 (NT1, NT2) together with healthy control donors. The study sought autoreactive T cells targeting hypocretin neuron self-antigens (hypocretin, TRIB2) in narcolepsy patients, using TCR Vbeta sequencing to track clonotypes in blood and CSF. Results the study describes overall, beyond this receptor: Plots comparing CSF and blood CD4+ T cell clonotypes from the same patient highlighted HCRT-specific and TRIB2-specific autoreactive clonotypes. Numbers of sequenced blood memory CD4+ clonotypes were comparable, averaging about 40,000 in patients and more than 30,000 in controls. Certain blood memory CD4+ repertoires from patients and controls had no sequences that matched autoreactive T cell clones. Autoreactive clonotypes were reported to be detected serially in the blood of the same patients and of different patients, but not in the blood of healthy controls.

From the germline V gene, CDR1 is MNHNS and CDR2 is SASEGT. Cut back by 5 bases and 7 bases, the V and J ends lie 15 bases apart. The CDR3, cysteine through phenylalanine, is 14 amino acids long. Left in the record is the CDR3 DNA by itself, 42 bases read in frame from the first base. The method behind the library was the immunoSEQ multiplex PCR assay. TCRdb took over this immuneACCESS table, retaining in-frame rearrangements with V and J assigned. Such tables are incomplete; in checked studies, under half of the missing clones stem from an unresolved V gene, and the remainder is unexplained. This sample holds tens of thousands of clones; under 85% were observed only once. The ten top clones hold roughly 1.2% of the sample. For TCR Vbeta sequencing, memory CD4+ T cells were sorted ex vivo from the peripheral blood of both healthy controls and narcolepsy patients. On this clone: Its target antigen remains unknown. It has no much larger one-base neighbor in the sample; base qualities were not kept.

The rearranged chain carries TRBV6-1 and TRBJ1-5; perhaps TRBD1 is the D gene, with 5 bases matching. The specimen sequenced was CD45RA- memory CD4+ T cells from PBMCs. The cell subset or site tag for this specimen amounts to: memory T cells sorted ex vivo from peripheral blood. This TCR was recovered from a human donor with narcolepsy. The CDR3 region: CASSPEGFGQPQHF. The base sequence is TGTGCCAGCAGTCCCGAGGGGTTTGGACAGCCCCAGCATTTT.